Below, 7 T cell receptor beta chains from the same sample are listed, as sequenced in a study of cytomegalovirus exposure and HLA in healthy donors. PCR amplification relied on 60 Vbeta primers (plus 13 Jbeta primers). Only in-frame clones appear in the TCRdb table, and some are missing; sequencing was by immunoSEQ multiplex PCR. The data show about 180,000 clones, roughly 80% seen once. Sequenced input: PBMCs. Every receptor here comes from a girl aged 10 to 17 in good health and CMV-seropositive.

This chain uses TRBV4-1 with TRBJ1-4; unclear D gene. Germline CDR1 MGHRA, CDR2 YSYEKL. CDR3 length: 14 amino acids. V lost 3 bases to trimming and J lost 8 bases, with 13 bases between them. Here the CDR3 DNA reads TGCGCCAGCAGCCAGTTCGGGAGCCGGGAAAAACTGTTTTTT. This translates into CASSQFGSREKLFF.

This chain joins TRBV4-3 and TRBJ2-1; TRBD2 matches 8 bases. CDR3 length equals 15 residues. Germline CDR1 reads LGHNA; CDR2 reads YSLEER. Losses at the gene ends were 1 base for V and 8 bases for J; bases not matched to a gene: 7. For the CDR3, the DNA is TGCGCCAGCAGCCAAGGTTCGGGAGGGCCGGATGAGCAGTTCTTC. As protein: CASSQGSGGPDEQFF.

The chain couples TRBV20-1 to TRBJ2-7, with 7 positions matching TRBD2. The CDR3 is 11 amino acids. V lost 6 bases to trimming and J lost 6 bases; unmatched junction nucleotides: 5. Germline CDR1 reads DFQATT; CDR2 reads SNEGSKA (reference sequence). The CDR3 DNA sequence: TGCAGTGCCCCAACTAGCGTCGAGCAGTACTTC. Translating gives CSAPTSVEQYF.

V and J are TRBV28 and TRBJ2-5; D not resolved. Germline V gene lookup returns CDR1 MDHEN and CDR2 SYDVKM. The CDR3 is 11 amino acids. Trimming shortened V by 5 bases and J by 2 bases, and 3 bases separated the two germline ends. CDR3 loop: CASSTQETQYF. The CDR3 DNA is TGTGCCAGCAGTACACAAGAGACCCAGTACTTC.

The chain couples TRBV4-1 to TRBJ2-1, with 10 bases matching TRBD2. This CDR3 region has 14 residues. CDR1 MGHRA and CDR2 YSYEKL come from the germline V gene. With V trimmed by 7 bases and J by 5 bases, 5 bases remained unmatched. CDR3 amino acids: CASTRTSGNNEQFF. DNA for the CDR3: TGCGCCAGCACCCGGACTAGCGGTAACAATGAGCAGTTCTTC.

This chain links TRBV7-9 with TRBJ1-1, with a weak D call TRBD1 (6 bases). The CDR3 is 15 residues long. V dropped 11 bases and J dropped 4 bases, with 23 bases sitting between them. CDR1 is SEHNR, CDR2 FQNEAQ, per germline (reference sequence). The CDR3 reads CALDPGTSGRTEAFF. The CDR3, as DNA: TGTGCCCTCGACCCCGGGACATCGGGTCGCACTGAAGCTTTCTTT. The whole variable domain, remainder taken from reference TRBV7-9 and TRBJ1-1, is DTGVSQNPRHKITKRGQNVTFRCDPISEHNRLYWYRQTLGQGPEFLTYFQNEAQLEKSRLLSDRFSAERPKGSFSTLEIQRTEQGDSAMYLCALDPGTSGRTEAFFGQGTRLTVV.

This rearrangement joins TRBV23-1 to TRBJ2-1, with 8 bases identical to TRBD2. TRBV23-1 is filed as an ORF, its function uncertain. V dropped 0 bases and J dropped 2; count of bases not matched to a gene: 6. This CDR3 spans 17 amino acids. CDR3 sequence (DNA): TGCGCCAGCAGTCAATCTCTGGCGGGAGGAACCTACAATGAGCAGTTCTTC. Protein product: CASSQSLAGGTYNEQFF.